A selection of T cell receptor beta chains follows, all from one sample in a study of T cells after yellow fever vaccination. TCRdb reanalysed the 5' RACE reads using MiXCR and keeps one entry per CDR3 protein. The table lists fewer than 400,000 distinct CDR3 sequences, approximately 6% of them singletons. This material consisted of PBMCs, taken 5 days after the yellow fever booster vaccination. The receptor source for this set is a man aged 25 to 40 who received the YFV17D yellow fever vaccine. Both conserved end residues are part of each CDR3. Fields, in order: clone size, J gene, D gene, V gene, CDR3 protein, CDR3 DNA. The D gene is left open where the match is weak. Expanded clones get a size class; other rows say once, few or many, or leave the size out.

few TRBJ1-1 - TRBV25-1 CASSEYGGNGEAFF TGTGCCAGCAGTGAATATGGAGGGAATGGTGAAGCTTTCTTT
few TRBJ2-7 - TRBV19 CASNVGGGIHEQYF TGTGCCAGTAACGTGGGAGGGGGGATCCACGAGCAGTACTTC
few TRBJ2-3 TRBD2 TRBV6-4 CASSDGTSGGTDTQYF TGTGCCAGCAGTGACGGCACTAGCGGAGGCACAGATACGCAGTATTTT
few TRBJ2-7 TRBD1 TRBV7-2 CASSQRTGADEQYF TGTGCCAGCAGCCAAAGGACAGGGGCCGACGAGCAGTACTTC
- TRBJ2-1 TRBD1 TRBV10-3 CAITMGQSPNEQFF TGTGCCATCACAATGGGACAGTCCCCCAATGAGCAGTTCTTC
- TRBJ2-3 TRBD2 TRBV20-1 CSARDSAGGTNTQYF TGCAGTGCTAGAGATTCGGCGGGAGGGACTAATACGCAGTATTTT
many TRBJ1-6 - TRBV14 CASSQSGNNSPLHF TGTGCCAGCAGCCAATCAGGAAATAATTCACCCCTCCACTTT
few TRBJ2-1 - TRBV3-1 CASSQDVQCEASSYNEQFF TGTGCCAGCAGCCAAGATGTTCAGTGTGAGGCTAGCTCCTACAATGAGCAGTTCTTC
few TRBJ2-7 - TRBV19 CATANGATAYEQYF TGTGCCACCGCGAACGGGGCGACCGCCTACGAGCAGTACTTC
- TRBJ2-6 - TRBV29-1 CSVVRGDSGANVLTF TGCAGCGTTGTGAGGGGAGACTCTGGGGCCAACGTCCTGACTTTC
many TRBJ2-1 - TRBV2 CASSEQAGNSHEQFF TGTGCCAGCAGTGAACAGGCCGGGAATAGCCATGAGCAGTTCTTC
- TRBJ2-3 TRBD2 TRBV29-1 CSGGLRSTDTQYF TGCAGCGGGGGACTACGGTCCACAGATACGCAGTATTTT
few TRBJ2-7 TRBD2 TRBV7-2 CASRERAGVGEQYF TGTGCCAGCAGAGAAAGGGCGGGAGTAGGGGAGCAGTACTTC
few TRBJ1-2 TRBD1 TRBV6-1 CASKIGTGGYYGYTF TGTGCCAGCAAGATCGGGACAGGGGGTTACTATGGCTACACCTTC
- TRBJ2-4 - TRBV20-1 CSASLLTGHFQYF TGCAGTGCTTCCTTACTCACAGGGCACTTTCAGTACTTC
- TRBJ2-7 - TRBV7-9 CASSPGSPHEQYF TGTGCCAGCAGCCCGGGCAGTCCCCACGAGCAGTACTTC
- TRBJ1-2 - TRBV6-5 CASSYGGTANYGYTF TGTGCCAGCAGTTACGGGGGGACCGCTAACTATGGCTACACCTTC
- TRBJ2-1 TRBD2 TRBV6-2/TRBV6-3 CASRLTSGPPTFF TGTGCCAGCAGGCTTACTAGCGGCCCCCCGACGTTCTTC
- TRBJ2-2 TRBD2 TRBV7-8 CASSKTSEVNTGELFF TGTGCCAGCAGCAAAACTAGCGAAGTGAACACCGGGGAGCTGTTTTTT
- TRBJ2-5 TRBD2 TRBV20-1 CSARVPSGTQETQYF TGCAGTGCTAGGGTCCCTAGCGGGACGCAAGAGACCCAGTACTTC
few TRBJ2-4 - TRBV12-3/TRBV12-4 CASGSDVNIQYF TGTGCCAGCGGCTCCGACGTAAACATTCAGTACTTC
- TRBJ2-3 TRBD2 TRBV6-1 CASSLTSGTRTGTQYF TGTGCCAGCAGTCTCACTAGCGGGACCCGCACCGGTACGCAGTATTTT
many TRBJ2-1 TRBD2 TRBV7-2 CASNQLSGLAGNNEQFF TGTGCCAGCAACCAGCTGTCGGGACTAGCGGGGAACAATGAGCAGTTCTTC
- TRBJ2-3 TRBD1 TRBV28 CASSSTPGGGSGDTQYF TGTGCCAGCAGCTCTACTCCAGGGGGCGGCTCGGGGGATACGCAGTATTTT
few TRBJ2-7 TRBD2 TRBV6-2/TRBV6-3 CASSYGLAGDEQYF TGTGCCAGCAGTTACGGCCTAGCGGGAGACGAGCAGTACTTC
- TRBJ2-2 TRBD2 TRBV7-2 CASSRLAGAPNTGELFF TGTGCCAGCAGTCGACTAGCGGGAGCTCCTAACACCGGGGAGCTGTTTTTT
many TRBJ2-7 TRBD2 TRBV20-1 CSAARGGPYEQYF TGCAGTGCCGCGCGGGGGGGCCCCTACGAGCAGTACTTC
few TRBJ2-1 TRBD2 TRBV2 CASRGLAGVGNEQFF TGTGCCAGCAGGGGACTAGCGGGAGTAGGAAATGAGCAGTTCTTC
many TRBJ1-1 - TRBV6-2/TRBV6-3 CASSYPPGRGTEAFF TGTGCCAGCAGTTATCCCCCCGGGAGGGGCACTGAAGCTTTCTTT
few TRBJ1-4 - TRBV7-6 CASSSAWEGKLFF TGTGCCAGCAGCTCCGCCTGGGAGGGAAAACTGTTTTTT
few TRBJ2-7 TRBD2 TRBV5-1 CASSVAGVDYEQYF TGCGCCAGCAGTGTTGCGGGAGTTGACTACGAGCAGTACTTC
- TRBJ2-3 - TRBV20-1 CSASFETGDTQYF TGCAGTGCTAGTTTCGAGACTGGGGATACGCAGTATTTT
few TRBJ2-7 - TRBV10-2 CASSESGGTYEQYF TGCGCCAGCAGTGAGAGCGGCGGGACCTACGAGCAGTACTTC
- TRBJ2-1 TRBD1 TRBV2 CASSWTGHNEQFF TGTGCCAGCAGTTGGACAGGGCACAATGAGCAGTTCTTC
few TRBJ1-1 - TRBV19 CASIPHQRSTEAFF TGTGCCAGTATTCCCCACCAGAGGAGCACTGAAGCTTTCTTT
few TRBJ1-6 TRBD1 TRBV27 CASSLLDRGPDNSPLHF TGTGCCAGCAGTTTATTAGACAGGGGTCCCGATAATTCACCCCTCCACTTT
few TRBJ1-4 - TRBV5-6 CASSGRGRRENEKLFF TGTGCCAGCAGCGGACGGGGGAGACGTGAGAATGAAAAACTGTTTTTT